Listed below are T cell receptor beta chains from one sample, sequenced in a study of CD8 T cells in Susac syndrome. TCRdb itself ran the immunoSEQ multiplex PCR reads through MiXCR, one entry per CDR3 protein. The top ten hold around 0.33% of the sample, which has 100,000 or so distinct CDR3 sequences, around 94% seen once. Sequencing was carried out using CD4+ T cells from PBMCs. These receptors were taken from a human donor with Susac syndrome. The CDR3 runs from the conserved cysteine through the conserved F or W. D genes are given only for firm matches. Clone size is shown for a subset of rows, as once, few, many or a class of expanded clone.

TGTGCCGGACAGGGAGATGAAGAGACCCAGTACTTC CAGQGDEETQYF TRBD1 - TRBJ2-5 TRBV6-2/TRBV6-3
TGCAGTGCTAGAGTTGACACTGAAGCTTTCTTT CSARVDTEAFF - once TRBJ1-1 TRBV20-1
TGCAGCGTTGAAAGTGGGATCAATCAGCCCCAGCATTTT CSVESGINQPQHF - once TRBJ1-5 TRBV29-1
TGTGCCAGCAGCCAAGAAGCCAGGCTCAACTCACCCCTCCACTTT CASSQEARLNSPLHF - - TRBJ1-6 TRBV14
TGTGCCAGCAGCCTGGAGGCGGGGTACAATGAGCAGTTCTTC CASSLEAGYNEQFF - - TRBJ2-1 TRBV11-2
TGTGCCAGCAGCGTCCCTCAGGGGGCCAACACCGGGGAGCTGTTTTTT CASSVPQGANTGELFF TRBD1 - TRBJ2-2 TRBV9
TGTGCCAGCAGCAAAGTGTTGGGGGGCCTATTCACTGAAGCTTTCTTT CASSKVLGGLFTEAFF - - TRBJ1-1 TRBV21-1
TGTGCCAGCCGATCCGGACTAGCGGGACAAGAGACCCAGTACTTC CASRSGLAGQETQYF TRBD2 - TRBJ2-5 TRBV12-3/TRBV12-4
TGTGCCACCGGACAGAGAGATCAGCCCCAGCATTTT CATGQRDQPQHF - - TRBJ1-5 TRBV11-3
TGTGCCAGCAGAGGGACAGCGAAGTGGGAGCAGTACTTC CASRGTAKWEQYF TRBD1 - TRBJ2-7 TRBV6-6
TGTGCCTGGATGGCGCGGGTCCGGGGCTACGAGCAGTACTTC CAWMARVRGYEQYF - - TRBJ2-7 TRBV30
TGCAGCGTTGCCCAGGGAACTGGTGTGGATCAGCCCCAGCATTTT CSVAQGTGVDQPQHF - - TRBJ1-5 TRBV29-1
TGTGCCAGCGGCCTGGGACAGGGAGTCCACGAGCAGTACTTC CASGLGQGVHEQYF TRBD1 few TRBJ2-7 TRBV6-1
TGCAGCGTTGGAGTCAGCGATAATTCACCCCTCCACTTT CSVGVSDNSPLHF - once TRBJ1-6 TRBV29-1
TGTGCCACACTCATGGGCTCTGGGGCCAACGTCCTGACTTTC CATLMGSGANVLTF - - TRBJ2-6 TRBV6-5
TGTGCCTGGGGGAGGGAAAACTACAATGAGCAGTTCTTC CAWGRENYNEQFF TRBD2 - TRBJ2-1 TRBV30
TGTGCCAGCAGTTACTTCGGGGTCCAAGAGACCCAGTACTTC CASSYFGVQETQYF - - TRBJ2-5 TRBV6-5
TGTGCCAGCAGCCCCACAACAACCGGGGAGCTGTTTTTT CASSPTTTGELFF - - TRBJ2-2 TRBV7-7
TGCGCCAGCTCAGTTCTAGCGATACAAGAGACCCAGTACTTC CASSVLAIQETQYF - once TRBJ2-5 TRBV5-1
TGTGCCAGCAGCCTCCTGGGACAGGGGAAACAGACCCAGTACTTC CASSLLGQGKQTQYF TRBD1 - TRBJ2-5 TRBV28
TGTGCCAGCAGTTACGGGGGAGACTACTACGAGCAGTACTTC CASSYGGDYYEQYF - - TRBJ2-7 TRBV6-2/TRBV6-3
TGTGCCTGGAGGTGGAGGACGGCGGAAGCTTTCTTT CAWRWRTAEAFF - - TRBJ1-1 TRBV30
TGCGCCAGCAGCTTGCAGGGTACCAGCTCCTACAATGAGCAGTTCTTC CASSLQGTSSYNEQFF - - TRBJ2-1 TRBV5-1
TGTGCCTGGAGCATGGGCGGACAGCATCAGCCCCAGCATTTT CAWSMGGQHQPQHF - - TRBJ1-5 TRBV30
TGTGCCAGCAGTTTACGGCGGAGCTCTTCTGGAAACACCATATATTTT CASSLRRSSSGNTIYF - - TRBJ1-3 TRBV12-3/TRBV12-4
TGTGCCAGTAGCCCCCGGATCACGGTAGGGGAGACCCAGTACTTC CASSPRITVGETQYF - - TRBJ2-5 TRBV19
TGTGCCACCAGTGATTTCAGGGCCGCTAACTATGGCTACACCTTC CATSDFRAANYGYTF - - TRBJ1-2 TRBV24-1
TGTGCCAAGCAGGGGGCGATTAATTCACCCCTCCACTTT CAKQGAINSPLHF - - TRBJ1-6 TRBV21-1
TGTGCCAGCAGCGTGAGCGGGGGCACAGATACGCAGTATTTT CASSVSGGTDTQYF TRBD2 - TRBJ2-3 TRBV9
TGTGCCAGCAGCGATAACTGGGGATATGCAGATACGCAGTATTTT CASSDNWGYADTQYF - - TRBJ2-3 TRBV7-2
TGTGCCAGCAGTGTGGTCAGGGTTGGCAATGAGCAGTTCTTC CASSVVRVGNEQFF - - TRBJ2-1 TRBV2
TGCGCCAGCAGCCACCAGCGGGGGGACAATGAGCAGTTCTTC CASSHQRGDNEQFF TRBD2 - TRBJ2-1 TRBV4-1
TGTGCCAGCAGTAACCGCTATGGCTACACCTTC CASSNRYGYTF - - TRBJ1-2 TRBV5-6
TGTGCCACCAGCAGGGGTCTCAGCACAGATACGCAGTATTTT CATSRGLSTDTQYF - - TRBJ2-3 TRBV15
TGTGCCTGGAGTCTTTCTCGGTGGGATACGCAGTATTTT CAWSLSRWDTQYF - - TRBJ2-3 TRBV30
TGTGCCAGCAGCCCACCAGACCAGTCCTACGAGCAGTACTTC CASSPPDQSYEQYF - - TRBJ2-7 TRBV7-2
TGTGCCGCGGGGACTGGGGACAGCCAGCCCCAGCATTTT CAAGTGDSQPQHF TRBD1 once TRBJ1-5 TRBV30
TGTGCCAGCAGCCAACACAGGGACGGGAGGACCCAGTACTTC CASSQHRDGRTQYF - - TRBJ2-5 TRBV3-1
TGTGCCAGCAGTTTATGGCCTCGAAGAGGTGAAGCTTTCTTT CASSLWPRRGEAFF - - TRBJ1-1 TRBV27
TGTGCCTGGAGTGTTACCCAAGAGACCCAGTACTTC CAWSVTQETQYF - - TRBJ2-5 TRBV30
TGCAGCGTTGCCCGGGGAGGGGAGATTGGCGAGCAGTACTTC CSVARGGEIGEQYF TRBD2 - TRBJ2-7 TRBV29-1
TGCAGCCCTTCACAGGGACGGGACACTGAAGCTTTCTTT CSPSQGRDTEAFF - - TRBJ1-1 TRBV29-1
TGTGCCAGCAACCAGCCCCCTAACTATGGCTACACCTTC CASNQPPNYGYTF - - TRBJ1-2 TRBV7-9
TGCGCCAGCAGTCACGACAGTCAGGACACTGAAGCTTTCTTT CASSHDSQDTEAFF - - TRBJ1-1 TRBV23-1
TGTGCCAGCAGCTTAGACCGGGGAGGGGCAGATACGCAGTATTTT CASSLDRGGADTQYF TRBD2 - TRBJ2-3 TRBV7-2
TGCAGTGCGACAGCTATGAACACTGAAGCTTTCTTT CSATAMNTEAFF - - TRBJ1-1 TRBV20-1
TGTGCCAGCAGGGACCGGGACAGGGAAGCTTTCTTT CASRDRDREAFF TRBD1 - TRBJ1-1 TRBV28
TGTGCCCCACCGGATACGCAGTATTTT CAPPDTQYF - - TRBJ2-3 TRBV7-9
TGTGCCAGCAGCCAATTAGGGGATGAGCAGTTCTTC CASSQLGDEQFF - few TRBJ2-1 TRBV14
TGTGCCAGCAGCAAAGAGGGCGGACAGCCACTATGCTTCACAGATACGCAGTATTTT CASSKEGGQPLCFTDTQYF - - TRBJ2-3 TRBV21-1
TGTGCCAGCATTCCTTCGACAGGGGTGTACATTGAAGCTTTCTTT CASIPSTGVYIEAFF TRBD1 - TRBJ1-1 TRBV27
TGTGCCTGGAGTGACAGGGAAGGAGAGACCCAGTACTTC CAWSDREGETQYF - - TRBJ2-5 TRBV30
TGTGCCAGCAGCTGGGAGGGGAGGTACTTC CASSWEGRYF TRBD2 - TRBJ2-7 TRBV2
TGTGCCAGCAGTCCCCAGGGGGCAAGGAGCTCCTACAATGAGCAGTTCTTC CASSPQGARSSYNEQFF TRBD1 - TRBJ2-1 TRBV25-1
TGTGCCAGCAGCGCGGGACTAGCGGGGGCCACCGGGGAGCTGTTTTTT CASSAGLAGATGELFF TRBD2 few TRBJ2-2 TRBV7-2
TGCAGCGTTGCTCTTCGACTAGCGGGGTACTCCTACGAGCAGTACTTC CSVALRLAGYSYEQYF TRBD2 - TRBJ2-7 TRBV29-1
TGTGCCAGCAGCGAGAGATGGGAGTCATACGAGCAGTACTTC CASSERWESYEQYF - - TRBJ2-7 TRBV12-3/TRBV12-4
TGCGCCAGCGGTCCAGGGACGGCGGTGTCCGGGGAGCTGTTTTTT CASGPGTAVSGELFF - once TRBJ2-2 TRBV5-1
TGCGCCAGCCGAGCCACGGGGCGAAAAGAGACCCAGTACTTC CASRATGRKETQYF - once TRBJ2-5 TRBV4-1
TGTGCCAGCAGCGTAGGGGACAGGGGACGGAATGAGCAGTTCTTC CASSVGDRGRNEQFF TRBD1 - TRBJ2-1 TRBV9